This T cell receptor beta chain appears in the sequencing data of a study of shared clonotypes between healthy human individuals. J lost 3 bases, V lost 2 bases, and 8 bases had no gene match. CDR3 size: 16 residues. CDR1 and CDR2 (germline): ENHRY, SYGVKD. Several immunoSEQ plates received, in even portions, the genomic DNA of each subset. Sequencing used immunoSEQ multiplex PCR; TCRdb keeps in-frame clones, though not all of them. Of 2 million to 2.5 million clones detected, almost 96% appear once; the ten largest clones hold roughly 0.13%. Splitting of CD4+ cells produced CD45RA+ naive and CD45RA-negative memory subsets.

The chain is built from TRBV10-3 and TRBJ1-2; 8 bases map to TRBD1. What was sequenced was naive CD4+ T cells sorted from blood. As for subset: CD45RA+ positively selected. This receptor was identified in a man in his late teens or twenties in good health. CDR3 sequence (DNA): TGTGCCATCAGTGAGAGCAGGGGGCAAAATGACTATGGCTACACCTTC. Amino acids: CAISESRGQNDYGYTF.